The 11 T cell receptor beta chains below come from one sample, sequenced in a study of T cell changes during pregnancy in multiple sclerosis. Method: immunoSEQ multiplex PCR; TCRdb's copy keeps in-frame clones and lacks some. The sample includes under 55,000 clones, about 90% of them seen just once. The material sequenced was CD8+ T cells from peripheral blood mononuclear cells, taken after pregnancy. The receptors originated from a female donor with multiple sclerosis, enrolled in a pregnancy study.

The chain employs TRBV7-8 and TRBJ1-5; D remains unclear. The CDR3 is made up of 17 amino acids. Deletions cut 5 bases from V and 2 bases from J, with 19 bases between. Per germline, CDR1 SGHVS and CDR2 FQNEAQ. This CDR3 is CASSHRTVARGNQPQHF. CDR3 bases: TGTGCCAGCAGCCACCGGACTGTAGCTAGGGGCAATCAGCCCCAGCATTTT.

The rearrangement links TRBV4-1 to TRBJ2-3; TRBD2 is a possible D gene (6 bases). Germline V gene lookup returns CDR1 MGHRA and CDR2 YSYEKL. V lost 1 base, J lost 2 bases, and 10 bases lay in between. The CDR3 totals 15 residues. The CDR3, as DNA: TGCGCCAGCAGCCAAGGAGCGGGCTCCACAGATACGCAGTATTTT. This translates into CASSQGAGSTDTQYF.

The rearrangement joins TRBV7-6 to TRBJ1-4; D is uncertain. The V gene's germline CDR1 is SGHVS and CDR2 FNYEAQ. The V and J ends lost 0 bases and 7 bases respectively, with 12 bases between them. The CDR3 length is 15 residues. Here the CDR3 DNA reads TGTGCCAGCAGCTTAGCGCCGGGGATCGGTGAAAAACTGTTTTTT. As protein: CASSLAPGIGEKLFF.

The rearrangement links TRBV13 to TRBJ2-7; 9 nucleotides align to TRBD1. The V gene end was trimmed by 5 bases and the J gene end by 2 bases; junction bases not matched to a gene: 10. The CDR3 extends over 16 amino acids. In germline, CDR1 is PRHDT, CDR2 FYEKMQ (reference sequence). CDR3 nucleotide sequence: TGTGCCAGCAGCGACCAGGGACAGGGTGGGGCCTACGAGCAGTACTTC. Translating gives CASSDQGQGGAYEQYF.

The chain is built from TRBV7-8 and TRBJ1-2; D gene ambiguous. The germline CDR1 and CDR2 sequences are SGHVS and FQNEAQ. Trimming stripped 5 bases from V and 6 bases from J, with 13 bases between. The CDR3 covers 13 residues. The CDR3 protein is CASSPSPGDGYTF. CDR3 nucleotide sequence: TGTGCCAGCAGCCCATCCCCCGGGGATGGCTACACCTTC. The whole variable domain, filled in from reference TRBV7-8 and TRBJ1-2, reads GAGVSQSPRYKVAKRGQDVALRCDPISGHVSLFWYQQALGQGPEFLTYFQNEAQLDKSGLPSDRFFAERPEGSVSTLKIQRTQQEDSAVYLCASSPSPGDGYTFGSGTRLTVV.

The chain has TRBV13 and TRBJ1-2, with 8 positions matching TRBD1. The junction had 9 bases not matched to a gene; V was cut back by 5 bases and J by 4 bases. CDR3 size: 15 residues. The germline CDR1 and CDR2 sequences are PRHDT and FYEKMQ (reference sequence). The CDR3 loop reads CASSLRQGIGYGYTF. DNA for the CDR3: TGTGCCAGCAGCCTTCGACAGGGGATAGGCTATGGCTACACCTTC.

The CDR3 loop is CASSGGWTEAFF. The DNA for the CDR3 is TGTGCCAGTAGCGGAGGGTGGACTGAAGCTTTCTTT. The chain links TRBV19 to TRBJ1-1; the D is unclear. The CDR3 totals 12 residues. Trimming took 6 bases from V and 5 from J, leaving 10 bases between them. Germline V CDR1 and CDR2: LNHDA, SQIVND (reference sequence).

V usage is TRBV27 and J usage is TRBJ1-5, with D hard to call. CDR1 is MNHEY, CDR2 SMNVEV, per germline (reference sequence). Trimming removed 3 bases from V and 6 bases from J, with 9 bases in between. The CDR3 has 13 residues. CDR3: CASSLRESQPQHF. The CDR3 nucleotides read TGTGCCAGCAGTTTGCGGGAAAGTCAGCCCCAGCATTTT.

The J gene is TRBJ2-1, the V gene TRBV29-1; D is possibly TRBD1 (6 bases). The V end was cut by 6 bases, the J end by 4 bases, with 10 bases between. CDR3 length: 12 amino acids. Germline loops: CDR1 SQVTM, CDR2 ANQGSEA. Written as DNA, the CDR3 is TGCAGCGTCCTGGACAGATACAATGAGCAGTTCTTC. This sequence encodes CSVLDRYNEQFF.

J is TRBJ2-5 and V is TRBV5-8; no definite D call. V dropped 0 bases and J dropped 5 bases, with 11 bases sitting between them. Germline CDR1 SGHTS, CDR2 YDEGEE. This CDR3 is built from 14 residues. Here the CDR3 DNA reads TGTGCCAGCAGCTTGGTTTCCGGGTTCGAGACCCAGTACTTC. Amino acid sequence: CASSLVSGFETQYF.

This clone was observed once. This chain uses TRBV6-5 with TRBJ2-7; D may be TRBD2 (7 bases). V was pared by 0 bases and J by 6 bases, with 12 bases between. CDR3 size: 14 residues. Germline V gene sequence: CDR1 MNHEY, CDR2 SVGAGI. The DNA of the CDR3 is TGTGCCAGCAGTTACTCGGGGGGGGCGGGCGAGCAGTACTTC. This gives the protein CASSYSGGAGEQYF.